The rows below give T cell receptor beta chains drawn from one sample of a study of blood T cell repertoires in COVID-19. Assay: immunoSEQ multiplex PCR; the TCRdb copy retains only in-frame clones and omits some. This repertoire shows some 130,000 clones, around four fifths found once; its top ten account for approximately 9.9%. Sequencing used peripheral blood. These receptors all come from a man aged 60 to 69 who had recovered from COVID-19. The CDR3 runs from the conserved cysteine through the conserved F or W. Each record gives: V gene, D gene, clone size, J gene, CDR3 DNA, CDR3 protein. The D gene is left open where the match is weak. Clone size is not always given. Where it is, it says once, few, many or a class for expanded clones.

TRBV3-1/TRBV3-2,-,-,TRBJ2-3,TGTGCCAGCAGCCAAGACGGACTGGGGTACACAGATACGCAGTATTTT,CASSQDGLGYTDTQYF
TRBV10-3,-,few,TRBJ1-3,TGTGCCACCAAGCGAGATGCGGGGGCTGGAAACACCATATATTTT,CATKRDAGAGNTIYF
TRBV6-5,-,-,TRBJ1-5,TGTGCCAGCAGTTACAGGGCGGGTCAGCCCCAGCATTTT,CASSYRAGQPQHF
TRBV4-1,-,-,TRBJ1-5,TGCGCCAGCAGCCAATCGGGGGGGGATATTCAGCCCCAGCATTTT,CASSQSGGDIQPQHF
TRBV10-3,-,-,TRBJ2-2,TGTGCCATCAGTGCAGGGGAGCGGAACACCGGGGAGCTGTTTTTT,CAISAGERNTGELFF
TRBV7-8,TRBD1,-,TRBJ1-4,TGTGCCAGCAGCTGGACAGGGAGGCGGGAAAAACTGTTTTTT,CASSWTGRREKLFF
TRBV9,-,-,TRBJ2-5,TGTGCCAGCAGCGTAGAAGGGGCCGGCGGAGTTGAGACCCAGTACTTC,CASSVEGAGGVETQYF
TRBV3-1/TRBV3-2,TRBD2,-,TRBJ2-2,TGTGCCAGCAGACCGGGAGGTCTAAGTACCGGGGAGCTGTTTTTT,CASRPGGLSTGELFF
TRBV6-5,-,-,TRBJ1-5,TGTGCCAGCAGGCCACGATGGGGGGGCAATCAGCCCCAGCATTTT,CASRPRWGGNQPQHF
TRBV5-1,TRBD2,-,TRBJ2-2,TGCGCCAGCAGCCCCGGGGGGGAGAACACCGGGGAGCTGTTTTTT,CASSPGGENTGELFF
TRBV7-2,TRBD1,-,TRBJ2-7,TGTGCCAGCACCCCGGACAGGGGTCCCTACGAGCAGTACTTC,CASTPDRGPYEQYF
TRBV5-5,-,-,TRBJ1-4,TGTGCCAGCAGCCCACAGGGAGTTAATGAAAAACTGTTTTTT,CASSPQGVNEKLFF
TRBV28,-,-,TRBJ2-1,TGTGCCAGCATAGGACTGGATGTCGCCTCCTACAATGAGCAGTTCTTC,CASIGLDVASYNEQFF
TRBV21-1,-,few,TRBJ2-3,TGTGCCAGCAGCAAGAGGGGGACAGGGGCAGATACGCAGTATTTT,CASSKRGTGADTQYF
TRBV24-1,-,-,TRBJ2-7,TGTGCCACCAGTGATCTGGGGGGTTCCGAGCAGTACTTC,CATSDLGGSEQYF
TRBV10-3,-,few,TRBJ2-3,TGTGCCATCAGTGAGACTGGCGGTCGTGGTGGTGGCACAGATACGCAGTATTTT,CAISETGGRGGGTDTQYF
TRBV7-2,TRBD2,-,TRBJ2-1,TGTGCCAGCAGCTTCGGACTAGCCCTGGACAATGAGCAGTTCTTC,CASSFGLALDNEQFF
TRBV7-2,-,-,TRBJ2-3,TGTGCCAGCAAACCACAGGTCTCTCTCACAGATACGCAGTATTTT,CASKPQVSLTDTQYF
TRBV7-9,-,once,TRBJ2-5,TGTGCCAGCAGCTTAGAAGCGTCCCAAGAGACCCAGTACTTC,CASSLEASQETQYF
TRBV21-1,-,many,TRBJ2-1,TGTGCCAGCAGCAAAAGGCAGGTTAATGAGCAGTTCTTC,CASSKRQVNEQFF
TRBV5-1,TRBD2,-,TRBJ2-6,TGCGCCAGCAGCACTAGCGGGTCTGGGGCCAACGTCCTGACTTTC,CASSTSGSGANVLTF
TRBV20-1,-,-,TRBJ1-4,TGCAGTGCTAGTCGCACAGGGCATGAAAAACTGTTTTTT,CSASRTGHEKLFF
TRBV3-1/TRBV3-2,TRBD2,-,TRBJ2-1,TGTGCCAGCAGCCCGCAAGCAGGCGGGACTAGCGGGATCAATGAGCAGTTCTTC,CASSPQAGGTSGINEQFF
TRBV11-3,-,few,TRBJ2-3,TGTGCCAGCAGCTTATCCGGGATCTCAGATACGCAGTATTTT,CASSLSGISDTQYF
TRBV4-3,-,-,TRBJ2-3,TGCGCCAGCAGCCAAGCCTTAGTAAGCACAGATACGCAGTATTTT,CASSQALVSTDTQYF
TRBV6-6,TRBD1,once,TRBJ2-4,TGTGCCAGCAGTCCCCTCGGACAGGGAGGCGCCAAAAACATTCAGTACTTC,CASSPLGQGGAKNIQYF
TRBV7-2,-,-,TRBJ1-1,TGTGCCAGCAGCTTGGAGGGCCTTAACACTGAAGCTTTCTTT,CASSLEGLNTEAFF
TRBV6-6,TRBD1,-,TRBJ1-1,TGTGCCAGCAGAGCCGGGACAGGGAACACTGAAGCTTTCTTT,CASRAGTGNTEAFF
TRBV7-6,TRBD2,few,TRBJ2-1,TGTGCCAGCAGCCCCCAAGGGACTAGCGGGAGGAGTGAGTTCTTC,CASSPQGTSGRSEFF
TRBV7-9,-,-,TRBJ1-6,TGTGCCAGCAGCCCCCCCAGGATCAATTCACCCCTCCACTTT,CASSPPRINSPLHF
TRBV19,-,-,TRBJ1-1,TGTGCCAGTAGTCCCCAGGATGGGGCCGGAAACACTGAAGCTTTCTTT,CASSPQDGAGNTEAFF
TRBV5-4,-,-,TRBJ1-2,TGTGCCAGCAGCTTTGGAGGGGCCTATGGCTACACCTTC,CASSFGGAYGYTF
TRBV24-1,TRBD1,-,TRBJ1-2,TGTGCCACCAGTGATTCTGGGACAGGGAGCCATGGCTACACCTTC,CATSDSGTGSHGYTF
TRBV2,TRBD2,-,TRBJ2-5,TGTGCCAGCAGGTCCCTTCCGGGAGGTGGGGAGACCCAGTACTTC,CASRSLPGGGETQYF
TRBV18,TRBD1,-,TRBJ1-1,TGTGCCAGCTCAGGAGTCGTGAGACAGGGTGGTGAAGCTTTCTTT,CASSGVVRQGGEAFF
TRBV3-1/TRBV3-2,-,-,TRBJ2-2,TGTGCCAGCAGTCAAGGGGCTATGAACACCGGGGAGCTGTTTTTT,CASSQGAMNTGELFF
TRBV11-1,-,few,TRBJ2-3,TGTGCCAGCAGCTTAGGAGCAGGGTCAGATACGCAGTATTTT,CASSLGAGSDTQYF
TRBV5-1,TRBD2,-,TRBJ2-5,TGCGCCAGCAGCATCGGACTAGCGGGAGCCCAAGAGACCCAGTACTTC,CASSIGLAGAQETQYF
TRBV9,-,-,TRBJ2-2,TGTGCCAGCAACAGGGACACCGGGGAGCTGTTTTTT,CASNRDTGELFF